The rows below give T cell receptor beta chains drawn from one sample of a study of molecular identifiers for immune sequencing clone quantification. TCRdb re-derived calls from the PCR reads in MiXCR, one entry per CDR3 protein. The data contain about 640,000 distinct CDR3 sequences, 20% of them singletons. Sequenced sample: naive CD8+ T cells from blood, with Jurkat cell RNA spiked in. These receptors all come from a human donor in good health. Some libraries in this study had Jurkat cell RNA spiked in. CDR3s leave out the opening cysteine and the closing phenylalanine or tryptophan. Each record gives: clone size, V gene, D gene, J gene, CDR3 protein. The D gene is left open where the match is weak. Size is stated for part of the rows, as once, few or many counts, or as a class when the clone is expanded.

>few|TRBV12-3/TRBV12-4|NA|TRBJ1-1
ASSLLGEGEAF
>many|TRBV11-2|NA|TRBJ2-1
ASSLYRNEQF
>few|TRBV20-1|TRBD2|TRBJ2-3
SANGPSGRSPDTQY
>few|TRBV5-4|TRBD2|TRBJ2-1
ASSLPSGGNNEQF
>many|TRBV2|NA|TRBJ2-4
ASSEVADKNIQY
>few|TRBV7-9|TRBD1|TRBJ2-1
ASSLGPGTGKPTNEQF
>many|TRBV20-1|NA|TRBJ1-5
SARDRGQGQPQH
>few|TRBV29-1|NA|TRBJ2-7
SVETGNNYEQY
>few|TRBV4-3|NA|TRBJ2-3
ASSQDRSSTDTQY
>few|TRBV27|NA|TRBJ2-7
ASSQAWGSGYEQY
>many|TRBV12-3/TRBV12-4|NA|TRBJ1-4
ASRGGGLGEKLF
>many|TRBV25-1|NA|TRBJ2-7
ASSVLEGPYEQY
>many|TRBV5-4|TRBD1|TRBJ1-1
ASSEGQGLTEAF
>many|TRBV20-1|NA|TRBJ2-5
SAPGGEEETQY
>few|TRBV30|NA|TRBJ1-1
ACWRKDGTEAF
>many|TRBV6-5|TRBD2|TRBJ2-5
ASSYSAGGPVQETQY
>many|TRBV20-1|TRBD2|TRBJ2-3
SASGTSAHSRGTDTQY
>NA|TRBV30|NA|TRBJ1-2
AWSDSHRDSPFHTNYGYT
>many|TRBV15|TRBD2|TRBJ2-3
ATSRDRLAGVLTDTQY
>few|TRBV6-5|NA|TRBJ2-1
ASTSRGNFNEQF
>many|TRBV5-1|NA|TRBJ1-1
ASSYPTGSLNTEAF
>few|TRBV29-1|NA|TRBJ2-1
SVAGLPSSYNEQF